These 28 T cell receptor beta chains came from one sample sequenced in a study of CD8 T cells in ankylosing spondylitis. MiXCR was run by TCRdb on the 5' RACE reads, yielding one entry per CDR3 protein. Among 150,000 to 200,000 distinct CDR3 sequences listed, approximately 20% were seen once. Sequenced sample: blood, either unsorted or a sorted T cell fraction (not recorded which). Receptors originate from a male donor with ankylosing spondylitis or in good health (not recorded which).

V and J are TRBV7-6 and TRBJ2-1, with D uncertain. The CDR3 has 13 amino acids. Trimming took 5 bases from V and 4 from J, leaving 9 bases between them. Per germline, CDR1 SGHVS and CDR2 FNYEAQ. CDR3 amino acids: CASSAAAYNEQFF. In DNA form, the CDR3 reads TGTGCCAGCAGCGCGGCAGCTTACAATGAGCAGTTCTTC.

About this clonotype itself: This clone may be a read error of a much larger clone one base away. The CDR3 nucleotides are TGTGCCAGCAGCCGGACTGGCGGGAGAGATACGCAGTATTTT. This encodes CASSRTGGRDTQYF. The rearrangement links TRBV3-1 to TRBJ2-3, with TRBD2 identical over 7 bases. The trim removed 4 bases at V and 5 bases at J, leaving 6 bases unmatched. The CDR3 sequence is 14 residues long. Germline V gene sequence: CDR1 LGHDT, CDR2 YNNKEL (reference sequence).

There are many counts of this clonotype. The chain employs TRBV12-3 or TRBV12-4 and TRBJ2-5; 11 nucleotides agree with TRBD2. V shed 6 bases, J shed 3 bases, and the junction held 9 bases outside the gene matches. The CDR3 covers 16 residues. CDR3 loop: CASSTRTSGRKETQYF. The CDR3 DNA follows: TGTGCCAGCAGCACACGGACTAGCGGGCGTAAAGAGACCCAGTACTTC.

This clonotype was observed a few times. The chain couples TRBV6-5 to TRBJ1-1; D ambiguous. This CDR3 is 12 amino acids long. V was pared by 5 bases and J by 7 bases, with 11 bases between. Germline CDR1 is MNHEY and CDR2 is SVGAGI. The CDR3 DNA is TGTGCCAGCAGTCGCTCCGACGGTGAAGCTTTCTTT. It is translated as CASSRSDGEAFF.

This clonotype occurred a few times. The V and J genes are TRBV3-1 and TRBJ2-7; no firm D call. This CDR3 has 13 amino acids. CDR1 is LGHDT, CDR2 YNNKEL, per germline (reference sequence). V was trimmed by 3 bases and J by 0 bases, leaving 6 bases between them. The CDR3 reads CASSQTSSYEQYF. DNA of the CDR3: TGTGCCAGCAGCCAGACGAGCTCCTACGAGCAGTACTTC.

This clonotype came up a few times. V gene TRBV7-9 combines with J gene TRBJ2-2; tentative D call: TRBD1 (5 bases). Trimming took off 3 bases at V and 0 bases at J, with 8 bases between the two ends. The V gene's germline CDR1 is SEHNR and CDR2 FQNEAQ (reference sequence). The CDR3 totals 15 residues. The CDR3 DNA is TGTGCCAGCAGCTTTAGGGGCGCGAACACCGGGGAGCTGTTTTTT. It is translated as CASSFRGANTGELFF.

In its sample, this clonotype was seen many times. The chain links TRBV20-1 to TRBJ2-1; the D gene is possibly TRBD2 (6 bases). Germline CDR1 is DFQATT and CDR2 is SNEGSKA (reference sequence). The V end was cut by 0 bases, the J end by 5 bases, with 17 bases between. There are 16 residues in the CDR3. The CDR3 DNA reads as TGCAGTGCTAGAGATGGGTTCGGGGGACTGAACAATGAGCAGTTCTTC. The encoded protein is CSARDGFGGLNNEQFF.

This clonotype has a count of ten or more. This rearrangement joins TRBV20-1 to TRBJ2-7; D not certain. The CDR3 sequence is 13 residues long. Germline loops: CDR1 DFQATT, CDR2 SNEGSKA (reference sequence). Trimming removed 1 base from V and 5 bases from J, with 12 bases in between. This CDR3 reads CSARVGPRHEQYF. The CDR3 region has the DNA TGCAGTGCTAGAGTCGGCCCGAGGCACGAGCAGTACTTC.

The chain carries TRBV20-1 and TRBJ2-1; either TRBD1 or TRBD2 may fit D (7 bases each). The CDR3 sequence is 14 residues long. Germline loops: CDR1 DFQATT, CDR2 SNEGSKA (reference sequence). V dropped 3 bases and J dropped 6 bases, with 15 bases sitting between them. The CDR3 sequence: CSASSGKGANEQFF. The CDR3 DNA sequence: TGCAGTGCTAGCAGCGGGAAGGGGGCCAATGAGCAGTTCTTC.

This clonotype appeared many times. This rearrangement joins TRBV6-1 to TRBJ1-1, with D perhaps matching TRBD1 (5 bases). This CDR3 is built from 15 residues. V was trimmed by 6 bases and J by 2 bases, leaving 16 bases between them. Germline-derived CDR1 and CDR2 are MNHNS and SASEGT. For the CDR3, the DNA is TGTGCCAGCAGGGTACAACAGGTTATTAACACTGAAGCTTTCTTT. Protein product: CASRVQQVINTEAFF.

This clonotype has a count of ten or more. CDR3 loop: CASSLIGTGADNEQFF. The DNA for the CDR3 is TGTGCCAGCAGTCTAATAGGGACAGGGGCCGACAATGAGCAGTTCTTC. V gene TRBV28 combines with J gene TRBJ2-1; 10 bases match TRBD1. The CDR3 sequence is 16 residues long. Germline V gene lookup returns CDR1 MDHEN and CDR2 SYDVKM. V was clipped by 5 bases and J by 5 bases; unmatched bases: 9.

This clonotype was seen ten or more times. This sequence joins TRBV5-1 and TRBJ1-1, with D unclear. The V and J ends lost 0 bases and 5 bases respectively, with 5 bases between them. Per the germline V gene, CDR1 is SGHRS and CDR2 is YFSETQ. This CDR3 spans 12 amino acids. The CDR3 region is CASSLVGTEAFF. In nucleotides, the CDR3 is TGCGCCAGCAGCTTGGTGGGAACTGAAGCTTTCTTT.

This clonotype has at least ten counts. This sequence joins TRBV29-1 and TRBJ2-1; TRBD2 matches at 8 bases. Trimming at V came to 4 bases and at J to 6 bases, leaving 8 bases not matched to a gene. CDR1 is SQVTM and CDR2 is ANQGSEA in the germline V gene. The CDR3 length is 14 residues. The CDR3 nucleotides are TGCAGCGTTGCCCCAAGACTAGCGTCCAATGAGCAGTTCTTC. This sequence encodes CSVAPRLASNEQFF.

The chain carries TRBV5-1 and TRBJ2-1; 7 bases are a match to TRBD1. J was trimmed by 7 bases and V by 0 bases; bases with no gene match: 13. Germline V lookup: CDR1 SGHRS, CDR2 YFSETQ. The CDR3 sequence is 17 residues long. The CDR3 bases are TGCGCCAGCAGCTTGGCCCCTGGAAGGGGGCTGGAGAATGAGCAGTTCTTC. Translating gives CASSLAPGRGLENEQFF.

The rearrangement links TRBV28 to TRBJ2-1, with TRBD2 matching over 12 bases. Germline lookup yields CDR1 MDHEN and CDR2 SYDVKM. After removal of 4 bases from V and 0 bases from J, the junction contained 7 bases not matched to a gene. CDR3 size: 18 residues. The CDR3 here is CASSSSGLAGISYNEQFF. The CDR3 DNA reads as TGTGCCAGCAGTTCCTCCGGACTAGCGGGAATCTCCTACAATGAGCAGTTCTTC.

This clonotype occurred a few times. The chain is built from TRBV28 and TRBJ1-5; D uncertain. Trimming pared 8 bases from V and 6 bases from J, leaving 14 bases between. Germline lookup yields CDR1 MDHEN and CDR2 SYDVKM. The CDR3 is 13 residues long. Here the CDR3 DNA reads TGTGCCAGCCTCGGGCCCAAAAGTCAGCCCCAGCATTTT. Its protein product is CASLGPKSQPQHF.

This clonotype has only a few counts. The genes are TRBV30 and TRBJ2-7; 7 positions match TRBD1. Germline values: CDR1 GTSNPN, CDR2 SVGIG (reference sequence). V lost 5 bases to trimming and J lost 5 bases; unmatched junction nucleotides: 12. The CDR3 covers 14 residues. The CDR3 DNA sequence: TGTGCCTGGGACCCCTCTCAGGGGGTCAACGAGCAGTACTTC. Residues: CAWDPSQGVNEQYF.

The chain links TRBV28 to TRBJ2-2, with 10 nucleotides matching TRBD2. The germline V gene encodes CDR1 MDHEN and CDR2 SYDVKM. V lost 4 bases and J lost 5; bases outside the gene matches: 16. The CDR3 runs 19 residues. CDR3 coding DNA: TGTGCCAGCAGTTCCGGCGCGTGGGCTAGCGGGAGAAGGACCGGGGAGCTGTTTTTT. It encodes CASSSGAWASGRRTGELFF.

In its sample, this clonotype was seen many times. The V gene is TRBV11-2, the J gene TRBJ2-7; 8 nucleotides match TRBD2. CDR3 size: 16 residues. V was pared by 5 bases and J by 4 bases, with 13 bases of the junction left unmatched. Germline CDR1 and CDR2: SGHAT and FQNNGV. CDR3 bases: TGTGCCAGCAGCCCCGCCCGTAGCGGGAAAGGATACGAGCAGTACTTC. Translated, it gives CASSPARSGKGYEQYF.

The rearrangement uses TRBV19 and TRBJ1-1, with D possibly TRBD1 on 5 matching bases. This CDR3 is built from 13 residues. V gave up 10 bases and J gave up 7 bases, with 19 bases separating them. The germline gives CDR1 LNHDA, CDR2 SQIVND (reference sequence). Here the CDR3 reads CATARGAQNEAFF. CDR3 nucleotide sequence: TGTGCCACCGCGCGAGGGGCGCAGAATGAAGCTTTCTTT.

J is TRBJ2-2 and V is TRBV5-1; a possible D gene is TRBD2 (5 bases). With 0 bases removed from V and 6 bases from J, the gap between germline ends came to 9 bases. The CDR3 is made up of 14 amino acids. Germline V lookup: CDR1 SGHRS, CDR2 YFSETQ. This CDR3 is CASSLEPGAGELFF. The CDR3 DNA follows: TGCGCCAGCAGCTTGGAGCCCGGGGCCGGGGAGCTGTTTTTT.

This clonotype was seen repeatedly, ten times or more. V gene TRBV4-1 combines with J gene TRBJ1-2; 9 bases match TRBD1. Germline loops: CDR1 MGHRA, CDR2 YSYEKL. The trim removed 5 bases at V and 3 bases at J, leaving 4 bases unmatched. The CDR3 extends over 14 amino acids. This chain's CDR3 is CASSETGGDYGYTF. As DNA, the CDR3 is TGCGCCAGCAGCGAAACAGGGGGCGACTATGGCTACACCTTC.

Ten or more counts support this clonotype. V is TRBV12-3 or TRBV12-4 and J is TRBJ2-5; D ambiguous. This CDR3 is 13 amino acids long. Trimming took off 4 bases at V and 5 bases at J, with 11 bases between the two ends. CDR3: CASSSEPLETQYF. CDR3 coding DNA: TGTGCCAGCAGTTCCGAGCCGCTCGAGACCCAGTACTTC.

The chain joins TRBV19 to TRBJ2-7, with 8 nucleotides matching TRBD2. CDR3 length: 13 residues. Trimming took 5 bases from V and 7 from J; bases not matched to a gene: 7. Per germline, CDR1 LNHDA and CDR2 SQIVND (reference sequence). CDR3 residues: CASSPGLVGEQYF. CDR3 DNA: TGTGCCAGTAGTCCGGGACTAGTCGGGGAGCAGTACTTC. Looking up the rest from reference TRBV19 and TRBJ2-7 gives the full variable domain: DGGITQSPKYLFRKEGQNVTLSCEQNLNHDAMYWYRQDPGQGLRLIYYSQIVNDFQKGDIAEGYSVSREKKESFPLTVTSAQKNPTAFYLCASSPGLVGEQYFGPGTRLTVT.

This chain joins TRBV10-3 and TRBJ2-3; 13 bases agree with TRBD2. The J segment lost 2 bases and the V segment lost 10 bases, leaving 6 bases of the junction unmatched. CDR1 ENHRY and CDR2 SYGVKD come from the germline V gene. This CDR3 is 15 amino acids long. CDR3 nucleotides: TGTGCCACCGGACTAGCGGGAGCCACCACAGATACGCAGTATTTT. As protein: CATGLAGATTDTQYF.

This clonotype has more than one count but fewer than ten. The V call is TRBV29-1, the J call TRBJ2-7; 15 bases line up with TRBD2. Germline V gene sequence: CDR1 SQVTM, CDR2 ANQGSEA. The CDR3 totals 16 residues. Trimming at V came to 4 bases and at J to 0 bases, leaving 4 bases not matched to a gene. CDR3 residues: CSVAAGLAGGSYEQYF. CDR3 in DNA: TGCAGCGTTGCCGCGGGACTAGCGGGAGGCTCCTACGAGCAGTACTTC.

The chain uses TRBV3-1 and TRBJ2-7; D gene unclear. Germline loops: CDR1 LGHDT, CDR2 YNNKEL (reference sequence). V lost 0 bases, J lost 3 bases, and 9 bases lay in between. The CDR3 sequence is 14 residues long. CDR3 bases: TGTGCCAGCAGCCAAGAAGGTCCGGGCTACGAGCAGTACTTC. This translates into CASSQEGPGYEQYF.

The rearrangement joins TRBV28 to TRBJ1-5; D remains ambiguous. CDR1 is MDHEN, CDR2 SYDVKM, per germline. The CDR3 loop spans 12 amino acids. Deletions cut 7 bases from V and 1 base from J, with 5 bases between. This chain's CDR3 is CASNESNQPQHF. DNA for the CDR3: TGTGCCAGCAACGAGAGCAATCAGCCCCAGCATTTT.